This TCR beta chain was found in a study of T cells in Graves' hyperthyroidism and ophthalmopathy (dated by TCRdb to between 2017 and 2020). About the investigation overall: Peripheral blood samples were taken at the time of initial diagnosis, prior to any treatment. The study also compared thyroid tissue and blood T-cell repertoires from five or six Graves' hyperthyroidism patients. Following sampling, methimazole starting at 30 mg daily was given to hyperthyroidism patients, and high-dose intravenous methylprednisolone was given to ophthalmopathy patients. Prospective prediction of ophthalmopathy was tested in an independent validation cohort consisting of some 20 hyperthyroidism patients and some 17 patients who later progressed to ophthalmopathy. A discovery cohort of approximately 97 patients, fewer than 50 with Graves' ophthalmopathy and 55 to 65 with stable Graves' hyperthyroidism, was used to find distinguishing TCR V-J signatures. For training and testing, the 80 to 100 patients in the discovery cohort were randomly divided in a 7:3 ratio. The paper describes TCR Vbeta CDR3 sequencing of 120 to 150 peripheral blood samples, made up of 43 ophthalmopathy patients, some 76 hyperthyroidism patients and some 17 progressor patients.

Moderately to severely active disease, a Clinical Activity Score of at least 3, a NOSPECS grade of at least 4, and a duration under 3 months were present in ophthalmopathy patients. The study excluded patients with uncontrolled infections, other autoimmune diseases, pregnancy or lactation. Clinical symptoms, serum thyroxine and TRAb, thyroid ultrasound, and orbital computed tomography formed the basis for the diagnoses. Ficoll-Paque density gradient centrifugation was used to isolate PBMCs from around 10 ml of fresh peripheral blood. Trizol reagent was used to extract total RNA, and RNA quality was then checked on an Agilent 2100 Bioanalyzer. What the authors observed across the whole study: No statistical method was used to fix the sample size in advance, and group allocation was not hidden from the investigators. A 13 V-J signature model separated ophthalmopathy from stable hyperthyroidism, with around 91% sensitivity and roughly 84% specificity in cross-validation and 80%/75% in testing. Most expanded thyroid clonotypes (frequency above 0.001) were also detected in blood, suggesting blood repertoires may reflect thyroid immune responses. During validation, the model predicted progression to ophthalmopathy a median of approximately 6 months ahead of onset, with just under 71% sensitivity and 72.22% specificity.

CDR1 and CDR2, per the germline V gene, are SGDLS and YYNGEE. The V and J ends are trimmed by 1 base and 5 bases, leaving 6 bases between them. Including cysteine and phenylalanine, the CDR3 has 12 amino acids. The only DNA kept is the CDR3, 36 bases in frame from the first base. The TCR beta CDR3 regions were amplified from RNA transcripts. A first-round RT-PCR of the TCR CDR3 used the HTBI primer set with the Qiagen OneStep RT-PCR kit. Libraries were constructed in a second round of multiplex PCR, after which size selection and purification were performed. The libraries were sequenced on an Illumina HiSeq2000 using paired-end 100 bp reads. The authors processed their data as follows. Raw data were processed with SOAPnuke, discarding reads with adapters, uncalled bases, mean Phred below 15, or no exact constant-primer or identifier match. High-quality paired reads were merged using COPE v1.2.5, and each unique nucleotide sequence was defined as a clonotype. MiTCR v1.1 was used to align the clonotypes against IMGT TRBV, TRBD and TRBJ reference segments. The analysis was restricted to V-J combinations with a frequency above 0.0001, which together covered roughly 99% of the repertoires. The TCS score was defined as the ratio of F50 (clonal expansion) to E x V (chaos), calculated using BLOSUM62-based TCRdist between CDR3 peptides within each V-J. Welch's t-statistics and random forest reduced roughly 530 V-J features to roughly 13, which were used in a naive Bayes classifier (R e1071). The raw public data were reprocessed by TCRdb itself: fastp quality trimming at Q25, MiXCR clonotype calling, in-frame beta chains only. Every CDR3 protein is listed once, alongside the most common genes and DNA of its rows. These V and J calls derive from TCRdb rather than the authors' analysis. The sample yields 530,000 or so distinct CDR3 sequences; under 20% were counted once. 17% of the sample belongs to the ten largest clones.

About this clonotype itself: What antigen it recognizes has not been identified. No much larger clone exists at a distance of one base, and base qualities are not known.

This TCR came from a woman in her late teens or twenties with Graves' ophthalmopathy. Sequencing input: blood. The V and J genes are TRBV9 and TRBJ1-2; confidence is insufficient to name the D gene. The CDR3 here reads CASSVNRYGYTF. In nucleotides, the sequence is TGTGCCAGCAGCGTAAACAGATATGGCTACACCTTC.